One sample yielded the 16 T cell receptor beta chains listed below, sequenced in a study of control samples from healthy donors and cancer patients. Sequenced by immunoSEQ multiplex PCR; TCRdb stores in-frame clones only, minus some. The data hold about 110,000 clones, with approximately 80% observed a single time. The sequenced material came from blood. The receptors stem from a man between 18 and 29 years old in good health.

This clone has at least ten counts. This sequence joins TRBV3-1 (or the pseudogene TRBV3-2) and TRBJ1-5; D remains unclear. The CDR3 consists of 12 residues. The V end lost 1 base, the J end lost 7 bases, and 5 bases lay between the germline ends. The germline V gene encodes CDR1 LGHDT and CDR2 YNNKEL (reference sequence). The CDR3, as DNA: TGTGCCAGCAGCCAAGGTCTGCAGCCCCAGCATTTT. Translated: CASSQGLQPQHF.

The rearrangement links TRBV5-1 to TRBJ1-4; D perhaps matches TRBD1 (5 bases). The CDR3 spans 14 residues. In germline, CDR1 is SGHRS, CDR2 YFSETQ. V lost 0 bases and J 8 bases, leaving 11 bases between the germline ends. The CDR3 spells CASSLGQITEKLFF. The CDR3, as DNA: TGCGCCAGCAGCTTGGGACAGATTACCGAAAAACTGTTTTTT.

J is TRBJ2-2 and V is TRBV6-2 or TRBV6-3; TRBD1 is a possible D gene (5 bases). The CDR3 has 13 residues. Trimming left V 5 bases short and J 5 bases short, with 9 bases between. Germline CDR1 MNHEY, CDR2 SVGEGT. The CDR3 DNA reads TGTGCCAGCAGTCTACAGGAAACCGGGGAGCTGTTTTTT. The encoded protein is CASSLQETGELFF.

This chain links TRBV27 with TRBJ2-3; 7 bases fit TRBD2. CDR1 and CDR2 (germline): MNHEY, SMNVEV (reference sequence). Trimming at V came to 3 bases and at J to 5 bases, leaving 8 bases not matched to a gene. The CDR3 loop spans 15 amino acids. This CDR3 reads CASSFGLGDGDTQYF. The DNA for the CDR3 is TGTGCCAGCAGTTTTGGACTAGGGGACGGAGATACGCAGTATTTT.

The chain has TRBV6-6 and TRBJ2-5, with 10 bases fitting TRBD1. This CDR3 comprises 16 residues. The V gene's germline CDR1 is MNHNY and CDR2 SVGAGI (reference sequence). The V and J ends lost 5 bases and 5 bases, in that order; junction bases with no gene match: 11. The CDR3 sequence: CASSRTGGTAGETQYF. For the CDR3, the DNA is TGTGCCAGCAGTAGGACAGGGGGAACCGCAGGGGAGACCCAGTACTTC.

This clone was found a few times. The chain has TRBV4-1 and TRBJ2-5; D might be TRBD2 (6 bases). Trimming stripped 4 bases from V and 3 bases from J, with 12 bases between. This CDR3 contains 14 residues. Germline V CDR1 and CDR2: MGHRA, YSYEKL. The CDR3 DNA sequence: TGCGCCAGCAGCCTGGGACTGACAAAAGAGACCCAGTACTTC. It translates to CASSLGLTKETQYF.

V gene TRBV5-7 combines with J gene TRBJ2-2, with 8 bases matching TRBD1. Being an ORF, TRBV5-7 has a function that is uncertain. This CDR3 has 15 amino acids. V lost 2 bases to trimming and J lost 5 bases; unmatched junction nucleotides: 5. CDR3 sequence reads: CASSFHRGYTGELFF. The CDR3 DNA follows: TGTGCCAGCAGCTTCCACAGGGGGTATACCGGGGAGCTGTTTTTT.

V gene TRBV11-3 combines with J gene TRBJ2-3, with TRBD2 identical over 8 bases. Looked up from germline, CDR1 is SGHNT and CDR2 is YENEEA. V was clipped by 5 bases and J by 4 bases; unmatched bases: 5. The length of the CDR3 is 14 residues. DNA for the CDR3: TGTGCCAGCAGCGTCCGGGGGGGCTCAGATACGCAGTATTTT. Amino acid sequence: CASSVRGGSDTQYF.

A word on this clone: At the DNA level, this CDR3 is encoded by other sequences in the same sample as well. The chain is built from TRBV12-3 or TRBV12-4 and TRBJ2-7; no clear D gene. Trimming stripped 3 bases from V and 4 bases from J, with 4 bases between. CDR3 length equals 11 residues. This chain's CDR3 is CASSLGYEQYF. CDR3 DNA sequence: TGTGCCAGCAGTTTGGGATACGAGCAGTACTTC.

The J gene is TRBJ2-1, the V gene TRBV19; D is unclear. Trimming pared 6 bases from V and 8 bases from J, leaving 20 bases between. Germline lookup yields CDR1 LNHDA and CDR2 SQIVND (reference sequence). The CDR3 length is 15 residues. The CDR3 spells CASSFQTRVPYEQFF. The CDR3 region has the DNA TGTGCCAGTAGCTTCCAAACCCGGGTACCTTATGAGCAGTTCTTC.

The chain employs TRBV30 and TRBJ2-7; 8 bases match TRBD1. The CDR3 runs to 14 residues. Germline trimming cut 0 bases from V and 3 bases from J; bases unmatched to any gene: 4. The germline V gene has CDR1 GTSNPN and CDR2 SVGIG (reference sequence). The DNA of the CDR3 is TGTGCCTGGAGTGTTTGGGACAGGTTCTACGAGCAGTACTTC. Amino acids: CAWSVWDRFYEQYF. The variable domain in full, completed from reference TRBV30 and TRBJ2-7, reads SQTIHQWPATLVQPVGSPLSLECTVEGTSNPNLYWYRQAAGRGLQLLFYSVGIGQISSEVPQNLSASRPQDRQFILSSKKLLLSDSGFYLCAWSVWDRFYEQYFGPGTRLTVT.

V gene TRBV15 combines with J gene TRBJ2-1, with a tentative D call TRBD2 (7 bases). The CDR3 length is 14 residues. CDR1 is LNHNV, CDR2 YYDKDF, per germline (reference sequence). V was cut by 6 bases and J by 4 bases, with 13 bases left in between. The CDR3 coding sequence is TGTGCCACCAGGGGAGGGGGGAGTTACAATGAGCAGTTCTTC. Amino acids: CATRGGGSYNEQFF.

This clone showed up just a few times. The chain combines TRBV5-1 with TRBJ1-2, with D uncertain. V lost 4 bases and J 7 bases, leaving 17 bases between the germline ends. Germline CDR1 SGHRS, CDR2 YFSETQ. The CDR3 sequence is 14 residues long. The CDR3 loop reads CASSPGPSTSGYTF. The CDR3 DNA reads as TGCGCCAGCAGCCCTGGACCAAGTACGAGTGGCTACACCTTC.

V and J are TRBV4-3 and TRBJ2-6; D uncertain. The CDR3 contains 16 residues. V lost 0 bases and J lost 1, with 7 bases in between. The germline CDR1 and CDR2 sequences are LGHNA and YSLEER. The CDR3 region has the DNA TGCGCCAGCAGCCAAGACCCCCAGTCTGGGGCCAACGTCCTGACTTTC. It codes for CASSQDPQSGANVLTF.

This clone occurred once. The chain links TRBV5-6 to TRBJ2-7; D gene uncertain. The CDR3 sequence is 17 residues long. The ends were cut back, 0 bases at V and 4 bases at J, with 20 bases in the middle. Germline assignment: CDR1 SGHDT and CDR2 YYEEEE. The CDR3 reads CASSLGLARSDPYEQYF. CDR3 sequence (DNA): TGTGCCAGCAGCTTGGGGCTGGCAAGGAGCGACCCGTACGAGCAGTACTTC.

The chain recombines TRBV2 with TRBJ1-1; 10 positions match TRBD1. J gave up 3 bases and V 9 bases, and 4 bases lay outside the gene matches. This CDR3 region has 13 residues. Germline V lookup: CDR1 SNHLY, CDR2 FYNNEI. The CDR3 nucleotides read TGTGCCAGACATGGACAGGGGGACACTGAAGCTTTCTTT. It is translated as CARHGQGDTEAFF.